The present TCR beta chain was sequenced within a study of T-cell memory formation after mild COVID-19. Study-level findings and limits: Chiefly within CM and EM were the contracting CD4+ clones; CD8+ ones were within EMRA. Specificity for SARS-CoV-2 was not confirmed among the second-wave clones peaking on day 37.

Researchers used 5'RACE with constant-segment primers to make TCR alpha and TCR beta cDNA libraries that carry sample barcodes and UMIs. TCRdb fed the 5' RACE reads into MiXCR, producing one record per CDR3 protein. The sample lists 290,000 or so distinct CDR3 sequences; less than 20% were seen once. This clonotype came up many times. Its cognate antigen is unknown. CDR3 length equals 14 residues. Trimming took 0 bases from V and 2 from J, leaving 8 bases between them. CDR1 and CDR2 (germline): SGHRS, YFSETQ. The receptor was isolated from a man between 18 and 29 years old who had mild COVID-19 (a few samples of this study predate the infection). Cell type and time point are not known. This chain joins TRBV5-1 and TRBJ2-5; D not certain. Sequencing input: PBMCs or a T cell subset sorted from them (not recorded which). The CDR3 DNA sequence: TGCGCCAGCAGCTTGGATCTCCCTCAAGAGACCCAGTACTTC. Amino acid sequence: CASSLDLPQETQYF.